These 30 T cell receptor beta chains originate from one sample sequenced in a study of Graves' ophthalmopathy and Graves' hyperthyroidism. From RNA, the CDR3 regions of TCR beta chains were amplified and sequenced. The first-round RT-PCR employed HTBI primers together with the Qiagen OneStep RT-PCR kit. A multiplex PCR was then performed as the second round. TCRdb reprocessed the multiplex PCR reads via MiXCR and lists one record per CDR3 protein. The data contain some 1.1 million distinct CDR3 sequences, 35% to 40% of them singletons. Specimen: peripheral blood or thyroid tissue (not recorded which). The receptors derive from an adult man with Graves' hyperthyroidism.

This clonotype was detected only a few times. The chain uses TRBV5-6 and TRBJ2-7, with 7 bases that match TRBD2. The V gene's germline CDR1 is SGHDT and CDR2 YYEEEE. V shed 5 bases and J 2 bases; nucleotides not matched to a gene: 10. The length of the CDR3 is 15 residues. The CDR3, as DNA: TGTGCCAGCAGGCCCGGGCTAGCGGTAACCTACGAGCAGTACTTC. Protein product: CASRPGLAVTYEQYF.

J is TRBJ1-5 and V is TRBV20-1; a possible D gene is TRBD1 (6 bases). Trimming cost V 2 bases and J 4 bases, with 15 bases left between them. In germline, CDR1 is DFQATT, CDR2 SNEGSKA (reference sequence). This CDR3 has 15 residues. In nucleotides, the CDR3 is TGCAGTGCTAGACCTTCTGGACAGCTTAATCAGCCCCAGCATTTT. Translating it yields CSARPSGQLNQPQHF.

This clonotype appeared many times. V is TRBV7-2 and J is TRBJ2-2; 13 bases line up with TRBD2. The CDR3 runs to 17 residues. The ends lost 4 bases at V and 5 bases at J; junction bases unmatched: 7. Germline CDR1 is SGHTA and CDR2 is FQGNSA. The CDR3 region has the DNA TGTGCCAGCAGCTCGCGGGGACTAGCGGGACGTACCGGGGAGCTGTTTTTT. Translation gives CASSSRGLAGRTGELFF. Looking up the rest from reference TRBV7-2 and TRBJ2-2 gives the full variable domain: GAGVSQSPSNKVTEKGKDVELRCDPISGHTALYWYRQSLGQGLEFLIYFQGNSAPDKSGLPSDRFSAERTGGSVSTLTIQRTQQEDSAVYLCASSSRGLAGRTGELFFGEGSRLTVL.

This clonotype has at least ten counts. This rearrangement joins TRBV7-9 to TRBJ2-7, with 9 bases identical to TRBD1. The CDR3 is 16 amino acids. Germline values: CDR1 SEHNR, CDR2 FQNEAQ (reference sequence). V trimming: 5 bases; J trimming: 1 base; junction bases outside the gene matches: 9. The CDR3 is CASSPGTGQGSYEQYF. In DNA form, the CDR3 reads TGTGCCAGCAGCCCCGGCACGGGACAGGGTTCCTACGAGCAGTACTTC. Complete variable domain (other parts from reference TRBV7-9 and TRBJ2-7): DTGVSQNPRHKITKRGQNVTFRCDPISEHNRLYWYRQTLGQGPEFLTYFQNEAQLEKSRLLSDRFSAERPKGSFSTLEIQRTEQGDSAMYLCASSPGTGQGSYEQYFGPGTRLTVT.

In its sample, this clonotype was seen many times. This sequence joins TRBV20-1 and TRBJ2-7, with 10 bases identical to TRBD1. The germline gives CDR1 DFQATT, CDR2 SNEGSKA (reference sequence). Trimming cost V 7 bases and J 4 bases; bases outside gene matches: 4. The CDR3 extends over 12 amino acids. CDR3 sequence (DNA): TGCAGTGGCGGACAGGGGGTGTACGAGCAGTACTTC. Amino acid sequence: CSGGQGVYEQYF.

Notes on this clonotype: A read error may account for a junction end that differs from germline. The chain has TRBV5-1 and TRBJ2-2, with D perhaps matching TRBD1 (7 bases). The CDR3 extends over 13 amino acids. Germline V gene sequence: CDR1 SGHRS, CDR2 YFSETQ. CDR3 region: CASSLRGAGGLFF. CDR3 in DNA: TGCGCCAGCAGTCTCAGGGGGGCCGGGGGGCTGTTTTTT.

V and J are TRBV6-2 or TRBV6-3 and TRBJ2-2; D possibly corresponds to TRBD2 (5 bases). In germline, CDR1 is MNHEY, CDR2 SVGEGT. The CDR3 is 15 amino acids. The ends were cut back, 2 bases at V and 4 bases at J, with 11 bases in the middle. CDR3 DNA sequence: TGTGCCAGCAGTTACGAGGGATTTGGCACCGGGGAGCTGTTTTTT. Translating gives CASSYEGFGTGELFF.

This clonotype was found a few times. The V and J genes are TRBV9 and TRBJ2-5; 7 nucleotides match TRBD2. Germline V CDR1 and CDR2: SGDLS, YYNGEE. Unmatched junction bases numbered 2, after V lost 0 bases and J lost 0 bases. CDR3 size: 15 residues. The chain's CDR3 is CASSVGRGNQETQYF. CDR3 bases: TGTGCCAGCAGCGTAGGGCGGGGGAACCAAGAGACCCAGTACTTC.

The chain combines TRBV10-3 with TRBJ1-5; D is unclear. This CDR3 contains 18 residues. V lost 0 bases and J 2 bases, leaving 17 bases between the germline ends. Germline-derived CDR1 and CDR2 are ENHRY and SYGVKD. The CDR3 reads CAISESRRAVAGNQPQHF. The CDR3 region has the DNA TGTGCCATCAGTGAGTCGCGAAGGGCGGTGGCAGGCAATCAGCCCCAGCATTTT.

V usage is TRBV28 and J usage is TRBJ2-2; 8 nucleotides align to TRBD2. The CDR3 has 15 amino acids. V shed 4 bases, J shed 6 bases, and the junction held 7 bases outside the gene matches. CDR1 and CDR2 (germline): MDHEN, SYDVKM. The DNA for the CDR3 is TGTGCCAGCAGTTCCAGGACTAGCTGGTCCGGGGAGCTGTTTTTT. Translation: CASSSRTSWSGELFF.

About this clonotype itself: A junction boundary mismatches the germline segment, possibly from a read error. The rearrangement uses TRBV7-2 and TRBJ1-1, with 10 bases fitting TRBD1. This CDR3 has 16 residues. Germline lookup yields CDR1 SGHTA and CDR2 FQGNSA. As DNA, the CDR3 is TGCGCCAGCAGCCAAGTCCCGGGACAGGGGTCGGGTGAAGCTTCCTTT. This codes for CASSQVPGQGSGEASF.

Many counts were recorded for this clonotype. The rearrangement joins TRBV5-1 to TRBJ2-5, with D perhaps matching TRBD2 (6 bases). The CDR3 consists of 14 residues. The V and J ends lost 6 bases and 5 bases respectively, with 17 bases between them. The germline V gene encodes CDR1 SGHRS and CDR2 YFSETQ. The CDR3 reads CASTAEGGSETQYF. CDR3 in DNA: TGCGCCAGCACTGCAGAGGGAGGTTCGGAGACCCAGTACTTC. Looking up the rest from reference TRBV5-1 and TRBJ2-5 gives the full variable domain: KAGVTQTPRYLIKTRGQQVTLSCSPISGHRSVSWYQQTPGQGLQFLFEYFSETQRNKGNFPGRFSGRQFSNSRSEMNVSTLELGDSALYLCASTAEGGSETQYFGPGTRLLVL.

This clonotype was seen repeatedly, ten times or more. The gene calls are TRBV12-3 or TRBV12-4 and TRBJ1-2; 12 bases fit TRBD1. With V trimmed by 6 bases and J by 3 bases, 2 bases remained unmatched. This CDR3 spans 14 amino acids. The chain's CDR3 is CASRGQGADYGYTF. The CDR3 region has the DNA TGTGCCAGCAGGGGACAGGGGGCCGACTATGGCTACACCTTC.

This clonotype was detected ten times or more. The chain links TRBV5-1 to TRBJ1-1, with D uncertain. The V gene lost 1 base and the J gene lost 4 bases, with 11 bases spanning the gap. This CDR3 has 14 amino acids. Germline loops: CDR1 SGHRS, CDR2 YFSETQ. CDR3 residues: CASSLPPGGTEAFF. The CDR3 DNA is TGCGCCAGCAGCTTGCCCCCCGGAGGCACTGAAGCTTTCTTT.

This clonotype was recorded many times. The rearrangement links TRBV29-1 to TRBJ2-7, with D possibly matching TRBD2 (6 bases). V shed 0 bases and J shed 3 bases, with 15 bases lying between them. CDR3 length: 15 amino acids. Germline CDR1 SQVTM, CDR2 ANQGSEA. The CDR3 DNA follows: TGCAGCGTTGAAGATAGGAGGGGACCTTTCTACGAGCAGTACTTC. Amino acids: CSVEDRRGPFYEQYF.

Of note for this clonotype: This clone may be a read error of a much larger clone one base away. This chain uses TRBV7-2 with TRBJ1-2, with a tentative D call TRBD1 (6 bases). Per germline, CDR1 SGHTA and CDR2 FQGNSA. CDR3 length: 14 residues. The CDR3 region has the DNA TGTGCCAGAAGCTTCCCAGGGGTTTCGGGCGGCTACACCTTC. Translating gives CARSFPGVSGGYTF.

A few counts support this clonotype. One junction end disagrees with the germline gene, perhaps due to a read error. For the CDR3, the DNA is TGTGCCATCAGTGAGACTTGGACAGGGGCTTTCGAGCCCCAGCATTTT. It translates to CAISETWTGAFEPQHF. This chain connects TRBV12-3 or TRBV12-4 to TRBJ1-5; 9 bases align to TRBD1. This CDR3 has 16 residues.

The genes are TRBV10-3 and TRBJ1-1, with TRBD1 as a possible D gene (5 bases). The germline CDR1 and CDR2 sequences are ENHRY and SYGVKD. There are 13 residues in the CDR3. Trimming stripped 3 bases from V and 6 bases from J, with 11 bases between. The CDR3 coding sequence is TGTGCCATCAGTGACAGGGCCGCCTCTGAAGCTTTCTTT. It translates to CAISDRAASEAFF.

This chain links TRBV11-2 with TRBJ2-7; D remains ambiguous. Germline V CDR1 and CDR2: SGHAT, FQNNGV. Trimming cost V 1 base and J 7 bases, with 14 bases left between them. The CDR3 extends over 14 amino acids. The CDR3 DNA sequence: TGTGCCAGCAGCTTAGTACACGACACCGGGGAGCAGTACTTC. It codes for CASSLVHDTGEQYF.

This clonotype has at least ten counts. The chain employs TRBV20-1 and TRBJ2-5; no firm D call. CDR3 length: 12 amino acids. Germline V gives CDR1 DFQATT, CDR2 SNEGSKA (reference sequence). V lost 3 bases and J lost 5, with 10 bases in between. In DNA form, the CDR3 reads TGCAGTGCTAGGCCGGTTGGGGAGACCCAGTACTTC. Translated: CSARPVGETQYF.

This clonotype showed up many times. The CDR3: CATSRDNFVGVETEAFF. CDR3 sequence (DNA): TGTGCCACCAGCAGAGATAATTTCGTGGGGGTAGAGACTGAAGCTTTCTTT. The rearrangement links TRBV15 to TRBJ1-1; possible D gene TRBD1, 5 bases. The CDR3 runs 17 residues. Germline V gene lookup returns CDR1 LNHNV and CDR2 YYDKDF (reference sequence). Deletions cut 0 bases from V and 5 bases from J, with 19 bases between.

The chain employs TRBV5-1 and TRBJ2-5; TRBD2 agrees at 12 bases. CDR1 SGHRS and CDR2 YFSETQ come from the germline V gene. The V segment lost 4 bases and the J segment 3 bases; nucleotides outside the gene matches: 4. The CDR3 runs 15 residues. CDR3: CASSGTSGRKETQYF. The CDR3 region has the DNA TGCGCCAGCAGCGGGACTAGCGGGCGGAAAGAGACCCAGTACTTC.

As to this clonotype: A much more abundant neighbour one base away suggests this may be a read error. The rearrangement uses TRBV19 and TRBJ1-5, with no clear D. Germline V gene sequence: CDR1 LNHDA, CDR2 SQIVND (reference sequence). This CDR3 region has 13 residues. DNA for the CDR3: TGTGCCAGTAGTCTGCAGGAGTCGGCGCCCCGGCATTTT. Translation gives CASSLQESAPRHF. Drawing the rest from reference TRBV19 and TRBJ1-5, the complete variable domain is DGGITQSPKYLFRKEGQNVTLSCEQNLNHDAMYWYRQDPGQGLRLIYYSQIVNDFQKGDIAEGYSVSREKKESFPLTVTSAQKNPTAFYLCASSLQESAPRHFGDGTRLSIL.

The CDR3, as DNA: TGTGCCAGCAGCTTAGCCCGGACAGGGGGCTCTGGAAACACCATATATTTT. It is translated as CASSLARTGGSGNTIYF. The rearrangement links TRBV7-2 to TRBJ1-3; 10 nucleotides agree with TRBD1. CDR1 and CDR2 (germline): SGHTA, FQGNSA. The CDR3 loop spans 17 amino acids. The V segment lost 0 bases and the J segment 0 bases; nucleotides outside the gene matches: 2.

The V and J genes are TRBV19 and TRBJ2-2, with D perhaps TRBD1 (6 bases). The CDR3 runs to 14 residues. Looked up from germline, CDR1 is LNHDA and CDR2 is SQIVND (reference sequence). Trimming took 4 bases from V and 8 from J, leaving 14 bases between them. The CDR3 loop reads CASSTDSSRGELFF. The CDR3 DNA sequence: TGTGCCAGTAGTACGGACAGCTCACGTGGGGAGCTGTTTTTT.

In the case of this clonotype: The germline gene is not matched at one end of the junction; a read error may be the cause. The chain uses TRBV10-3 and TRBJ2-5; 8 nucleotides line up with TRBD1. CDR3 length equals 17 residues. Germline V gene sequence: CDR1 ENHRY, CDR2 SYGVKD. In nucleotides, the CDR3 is TGTGCCAGCAGTTACGGGATCCGGGACAGGCCTCAAGAGACCCAGTACTTC. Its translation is CASSYGIRDRPQETQYF.

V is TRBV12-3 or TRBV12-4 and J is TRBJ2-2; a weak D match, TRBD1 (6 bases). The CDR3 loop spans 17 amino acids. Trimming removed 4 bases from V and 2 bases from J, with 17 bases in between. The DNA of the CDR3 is TGTGCCAGCAGTTACCCCACAGGGCAGTTTAACACCGGGGAGCTGTTTTTT. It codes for CASSYPTGQFNTGELFF.

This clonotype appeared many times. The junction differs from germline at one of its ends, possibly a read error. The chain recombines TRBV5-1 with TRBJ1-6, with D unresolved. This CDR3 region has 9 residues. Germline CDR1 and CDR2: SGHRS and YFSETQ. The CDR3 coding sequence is TGCGCCAGCGGCTTGAGTAGCCACTTT. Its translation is CASGLSSHF.

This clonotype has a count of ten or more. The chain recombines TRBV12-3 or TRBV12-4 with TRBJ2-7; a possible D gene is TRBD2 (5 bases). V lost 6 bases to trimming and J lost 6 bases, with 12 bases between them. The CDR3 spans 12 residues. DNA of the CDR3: TGTGCCAGCAGGAGGGCATCAGCCGAGCAGTACTTC. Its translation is CASRRASAEQYF.

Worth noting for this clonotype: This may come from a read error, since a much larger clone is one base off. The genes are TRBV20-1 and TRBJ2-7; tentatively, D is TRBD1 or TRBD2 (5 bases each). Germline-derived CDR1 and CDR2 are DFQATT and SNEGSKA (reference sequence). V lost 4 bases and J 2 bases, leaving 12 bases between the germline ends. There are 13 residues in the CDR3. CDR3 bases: TGCAGTGCTACCCACGAGGGGCCCTACGAGCAGTACTTC. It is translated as CSATHEGPYEQYF.